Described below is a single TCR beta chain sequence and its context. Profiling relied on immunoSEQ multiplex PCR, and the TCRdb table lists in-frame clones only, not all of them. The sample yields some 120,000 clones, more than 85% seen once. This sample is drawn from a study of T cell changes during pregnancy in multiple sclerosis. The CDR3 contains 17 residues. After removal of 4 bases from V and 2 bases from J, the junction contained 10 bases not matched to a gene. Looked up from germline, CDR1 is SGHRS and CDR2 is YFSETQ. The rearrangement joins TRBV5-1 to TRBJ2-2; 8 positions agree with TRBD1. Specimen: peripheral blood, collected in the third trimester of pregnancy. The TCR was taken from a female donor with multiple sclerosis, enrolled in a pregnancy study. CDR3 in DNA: TGCGCCAGCAGCACCCGGCCCGGACAGGGTAACACCGGGGAGCTGTTTTTT. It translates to CASSTRPGQGNTGELFF.